This entry is about one TCR beta chain. Its matching antigen is unknown. TCRdb's copy holds only in-frame clones and misses some; the assay was immunoSEQ multiplex PCR. The sample has some 74,000 clones, roughly 87% seen once. The sample is drawn from a study of OX40 agonist ivuxolimab in advanced cancers. Study observations and caveats: Patients who responded partially at 0.1-3.0 mg/kg showed clonal expansion ranking among the lowest.

The V segment lost 5 bases and the J segment 6 bases; nucleotides outside the gene matches: 6. CDR1 and CDR2 from the germline V gene are ENHRY and SYGVKD. The CDR3 extends over 14 amino acids. V usage is TRBV10-3 and J usage is TRBJ1-5, with 8 bases identical to TRBD1. This material consisted of CD4+ or CD8+ T cells sorted from blood, taken in a trial of the OX40 agonist ivuxolimab. The TCR sequence derives from an adult with an advanced solid tumor such as melanoma, head and neck, liver or kidney cancer. CDR3 DNA sequence: TGTGCCATCAGTCCGGACAGGGAGGGTCAGCCCCAGCATTTT. Translated: CAISPDREGQPQHF.